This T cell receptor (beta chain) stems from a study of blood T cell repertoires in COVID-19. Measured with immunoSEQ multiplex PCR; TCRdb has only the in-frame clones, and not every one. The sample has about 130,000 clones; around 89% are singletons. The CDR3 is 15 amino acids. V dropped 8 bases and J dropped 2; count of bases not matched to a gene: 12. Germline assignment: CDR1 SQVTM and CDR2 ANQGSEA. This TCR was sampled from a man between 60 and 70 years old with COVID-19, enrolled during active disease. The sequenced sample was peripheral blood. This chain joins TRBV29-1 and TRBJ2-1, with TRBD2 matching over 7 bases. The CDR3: CSSPRLGGAYNEQFF. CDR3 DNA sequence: TGCAGCTCCCCCCGACTGGGGGGGGCCTACAATGAGCAGTTCTTC.